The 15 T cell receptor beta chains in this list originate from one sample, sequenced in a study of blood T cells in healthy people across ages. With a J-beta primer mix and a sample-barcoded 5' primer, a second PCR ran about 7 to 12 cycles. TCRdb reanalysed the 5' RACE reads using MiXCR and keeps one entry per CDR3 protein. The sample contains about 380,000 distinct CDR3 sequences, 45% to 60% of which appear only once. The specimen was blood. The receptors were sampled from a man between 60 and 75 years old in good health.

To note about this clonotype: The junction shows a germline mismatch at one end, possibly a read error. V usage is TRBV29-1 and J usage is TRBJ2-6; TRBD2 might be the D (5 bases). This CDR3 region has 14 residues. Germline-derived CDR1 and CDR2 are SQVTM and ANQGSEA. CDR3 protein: CSVALGLRANVQTF. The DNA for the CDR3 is TGCAGCGTTGCCCTCGGGCTGCGGGCCAACGTCCAGACTTTC.

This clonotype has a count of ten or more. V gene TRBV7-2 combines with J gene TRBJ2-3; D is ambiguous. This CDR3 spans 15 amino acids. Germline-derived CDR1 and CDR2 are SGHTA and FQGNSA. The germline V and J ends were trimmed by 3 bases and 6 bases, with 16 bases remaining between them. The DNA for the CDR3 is TGTGCCAGCAGCTTCTCGATGCCCCGGCGGGATACGCAGTATTTT. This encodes CASSFSMPRRDTQYF.

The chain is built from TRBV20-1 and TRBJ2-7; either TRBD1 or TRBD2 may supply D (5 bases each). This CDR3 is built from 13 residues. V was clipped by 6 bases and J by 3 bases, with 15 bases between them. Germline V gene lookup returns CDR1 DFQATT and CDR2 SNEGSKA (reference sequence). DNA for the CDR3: TGCAGTGCGGGGATGGGGGTGGGCTACGAGCAGTACTTC. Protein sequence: CSAGMGVGYEQYF.

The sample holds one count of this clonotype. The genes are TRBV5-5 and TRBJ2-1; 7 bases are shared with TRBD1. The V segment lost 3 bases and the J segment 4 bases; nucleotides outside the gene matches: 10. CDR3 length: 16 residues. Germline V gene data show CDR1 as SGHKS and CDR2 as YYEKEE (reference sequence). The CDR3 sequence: CASSSIRGTVYNEQFF. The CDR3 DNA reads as TGTGCCAGCAGCTCTATAAGGGGGACAGTTTACAATGAGCAGTTCTTC.

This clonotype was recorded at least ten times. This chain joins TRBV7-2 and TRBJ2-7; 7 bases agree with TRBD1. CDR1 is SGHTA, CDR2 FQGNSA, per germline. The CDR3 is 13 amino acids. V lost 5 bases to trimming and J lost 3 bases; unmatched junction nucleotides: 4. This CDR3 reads CASSPGQNYEQYF. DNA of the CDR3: TGTGCCAGCAGCCCGGGACAGAACTACGAGCAGTACTTC.

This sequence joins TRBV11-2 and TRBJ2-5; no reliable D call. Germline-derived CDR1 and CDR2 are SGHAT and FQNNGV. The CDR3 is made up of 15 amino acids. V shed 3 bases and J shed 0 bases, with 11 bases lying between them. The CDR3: CASSFGRHNQETQYF. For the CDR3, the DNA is TGTGCCAGCAGCTTTGGGCGGCACAACCAAGAGACCCAGTACTTC. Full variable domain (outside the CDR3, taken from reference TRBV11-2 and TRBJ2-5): EAGVAQSPRYKIIEKRQSVAFWCNPISGHATLYWYQQILGQGPKLLIQFQNNGVVDDSQLPKDRFSAERLKGVDSTLKIQPAKLEDSAVYLCASSFGRHNQETQYFGPGTRLLVL.

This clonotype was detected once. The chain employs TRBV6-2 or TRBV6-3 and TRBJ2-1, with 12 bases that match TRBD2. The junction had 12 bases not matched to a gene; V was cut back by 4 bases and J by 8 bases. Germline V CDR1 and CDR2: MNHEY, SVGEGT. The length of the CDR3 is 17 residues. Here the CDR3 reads CASSSPYTSGRFYEQFF. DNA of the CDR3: TGTGCCAGCAGTTCTCCCTATACTAGCGGGAGGTTCTATGAGCAGTTCTTC.

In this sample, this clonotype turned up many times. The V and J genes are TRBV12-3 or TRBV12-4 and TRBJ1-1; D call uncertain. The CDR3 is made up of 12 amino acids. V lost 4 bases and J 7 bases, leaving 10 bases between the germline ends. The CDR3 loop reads CASSSLSFEAFF. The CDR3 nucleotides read TGTGCCAGCAGTTCCCTGTCCTTTGAAGCTTTCTTT.

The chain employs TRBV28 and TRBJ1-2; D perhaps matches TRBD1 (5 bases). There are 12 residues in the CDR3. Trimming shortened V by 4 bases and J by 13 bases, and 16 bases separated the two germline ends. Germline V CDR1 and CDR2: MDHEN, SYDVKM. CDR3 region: CASSSGLLGTTF. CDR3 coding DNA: TGTGCCAGCAGTTCAGGTCTCCTCGGGACCACCTTC.

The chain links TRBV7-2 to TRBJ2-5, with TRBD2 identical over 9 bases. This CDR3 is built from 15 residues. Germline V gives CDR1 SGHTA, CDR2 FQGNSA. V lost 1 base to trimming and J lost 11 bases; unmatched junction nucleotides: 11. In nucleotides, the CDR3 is TGTGCCAGCAGCTTAGGCGGGAGGGTCGACAATGAGCAGTACTTC. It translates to CASSLGGRVDNEQYF.

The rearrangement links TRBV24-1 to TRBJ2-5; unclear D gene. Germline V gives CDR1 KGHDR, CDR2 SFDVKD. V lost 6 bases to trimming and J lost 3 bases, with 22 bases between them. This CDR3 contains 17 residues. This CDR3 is CATSKWSATDNKETQYF. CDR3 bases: TGTGCCACCAGTAAGTGGTCGGCGACCGATAATAAAGAGACCCAGTACTTC.

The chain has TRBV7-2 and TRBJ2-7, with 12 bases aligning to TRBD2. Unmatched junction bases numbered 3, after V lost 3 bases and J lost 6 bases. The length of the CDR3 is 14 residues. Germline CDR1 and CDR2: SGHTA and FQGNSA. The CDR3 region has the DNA TGTGCCAGCAGCTTGACTAGCGGGAGATCCGAGCAGTACTTC. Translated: CASSLTSGRSEQYF.

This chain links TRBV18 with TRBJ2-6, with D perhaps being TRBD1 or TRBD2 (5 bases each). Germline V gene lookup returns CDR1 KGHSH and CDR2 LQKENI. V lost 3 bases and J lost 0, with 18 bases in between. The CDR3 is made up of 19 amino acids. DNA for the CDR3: TGTGCCAGCTCACCTTTGACAGATTCGGGGAGCTCTGGGGCCAACGTCCTGACTTTC. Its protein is CASSPLTDSGSSGANVLTF. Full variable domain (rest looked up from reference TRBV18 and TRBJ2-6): NAGVMQNPRHLVRRRGQEARLRCSPMKGHSHVYWYRQLPEEGLKFMVYLQKENIIDESGMPKERFSAEFPKEGPSILRIQQVVRGDSAAYFCASSPLTDSGSSGANVLTFGAGSRLTVL.

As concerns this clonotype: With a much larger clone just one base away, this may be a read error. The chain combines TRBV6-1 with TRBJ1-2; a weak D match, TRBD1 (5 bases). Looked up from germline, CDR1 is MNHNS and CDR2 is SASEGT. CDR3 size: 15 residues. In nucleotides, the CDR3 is TGTGCCAGCAGCCCCGAGGGGTGGGGGGACTATGGCCACACCTTC. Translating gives CASSPEGWGDYGHTF.

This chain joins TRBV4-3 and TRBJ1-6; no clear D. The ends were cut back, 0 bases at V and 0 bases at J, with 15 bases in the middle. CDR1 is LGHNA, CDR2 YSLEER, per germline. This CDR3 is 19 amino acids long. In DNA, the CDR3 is TGCGCCAGCAGCCAAGATCGCGGTATACCGAGCTCCTATAATTCACCCCTCCACTTT. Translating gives CASSQDRGIPSSYNSPLHF.